The entry below describes one T cell receptor (beta chain). Measured with immunoSEQ multiplex PCR; TCRdb has only the in-frame clones, and not every one. The top ten clones hold about 0.33% of a sample with about 39,000 clones, approximately 94% of them seen once. This entry is derived from a study of T cell changes during pregnancy in multiple sclerosis. Germline V CDR1 and CDR2: SGHRS, YFSETQ. V lost 4 bases, J lost 4 bases, and 7 bases stayed unmatched. CDR3 size: 16 residues. The TCR comes from a female donor with multiple sclerosis, enrolled in a pregnancy study. This sample comprised CD4+ T cells from peripheral blood mononuclear cells, obtained after pregnancy. V usage is TRBV5-1 and J usage is TRBJ2-3; 12 bases map to TRBD2. CDR3 in DNA: TGCGCCAGCAGCCTCCAACTAGCGGGGGGTTCAGATACGCAGTATTTT. The encoded protein is CASSLQLAGGSDTQYF.